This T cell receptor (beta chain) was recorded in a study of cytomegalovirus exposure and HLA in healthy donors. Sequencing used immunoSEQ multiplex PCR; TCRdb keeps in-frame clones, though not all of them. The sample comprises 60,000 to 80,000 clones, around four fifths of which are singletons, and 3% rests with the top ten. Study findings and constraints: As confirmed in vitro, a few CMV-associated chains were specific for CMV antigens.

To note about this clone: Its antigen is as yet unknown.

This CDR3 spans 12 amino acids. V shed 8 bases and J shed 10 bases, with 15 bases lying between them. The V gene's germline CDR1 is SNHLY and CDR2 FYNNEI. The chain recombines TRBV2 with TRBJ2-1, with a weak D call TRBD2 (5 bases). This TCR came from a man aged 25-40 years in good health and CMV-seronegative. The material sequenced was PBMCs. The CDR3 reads CASDHAREEQFF. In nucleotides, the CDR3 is TGTGCCAGCGATCACGCGAGGGAGGAGCAGTTCTTC. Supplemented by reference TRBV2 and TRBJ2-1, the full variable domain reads EPEVTQTPSHQVTQMGQEVILRCVPISNHLYFYWYRQILGQKVEFLVSFYNNEISEKSEIFDDQFSVERPDGSNFTLKIRSTKLEDSAMYFCASDHAREEQFFGPGTRLTVL.